The 17 T cell receptor beta chains presented below share a single source sample, sequenced in a study of blood T cell repertoires in COVID-19. Repertoires were generated with immunoSEQ multiplex PCR, while TCRdb's copy carries only in-frame clones and drops some. The sample contains about 140,000 clones, 88% of which appear only once. The specimen was peripheral blood. These receptors came from a man aged 45-65 years with active or convalescent COVID-19.

J is TRBJ1-2 and V is TRBV28; TRBD1 aligns across 9 bases. Germline V gives CDR1 MDHEN, CDR2 SYDVKM. V shed 2 bases and J 2 bases; nucleotides not matched to a gene: 3. There are 15 residues in the CDR3. The CDR3 spells CASSLVGTGNYGYTF. CDR3 bases: TGTGCCAGCAGTTTAGTGGGGACAGGGAACTATGGCTACACCTTC.

This sequence joins TRBV19 and TRBJ2-1; 9 positions agree with TRBD1. The junction had 6 bases not matched to a gene; V was cut back by 3 bases and J by 6 bases. The germline gives CDR1 LNHDA, CDR2 SQIVND (reference sequence). The CDR3 runs to 15 residues. The CDR3, as DNA: TGTGCCAGTAGTATGGTGACAGGGGGGAGCAATGAGCAGTTCTTC. Its protein is CASSMVTGGSNEQFF. The variable domain in full, with the rest retrieved from reference TRBV19 and TRBJ2-1, is DGGITQSPKYLFRKEGQNVTLSCEQNLNHDAMYWYRQDPGQGLRLIYYSQIVNDFQKGDIAEGYSVSREKKESFPLTVTSAQKNPTAFYLCASSMVTGGSNEQFFGPGTRLTVL.

The V call is TRBV11-2, the J call TRBJ1-5; 7 bases are shared with TRBD1. The CDR3 sequence is 14 residues long. The V segment lost 4 bases and the J segment 2 bases; nucleotides outside the gene matches: 2. Germline V gene lookup returns CDR1 SGHAT and CDR2 FQNNGV. In DNA, the CDR3 is TGTGCCAGCAGCTCGACAGGGCGCAATCAGCCCCAGCATTTT. It is translated as CASSSTGRNQPQHF. The entire variable domain, with the rest obtained from reference TRBV11-2 and TRBJ1-5, is as follows: EAGVAQSPRYKIIEKRQSVAFWCNPISGHATLYWYQQILGQGPKLLIQFQNNGVVDDSQLPKDRFSAERLKGVDSTLKIQPAKLEDSAVYLCASSSTGRNQPQHFGDGTRLSIL.

The DNA for the CDR3 is TGTGCCAGCAGCTCTACAGAGGGCAGAAGGACCGGGGAGCTGTTTTTT. It encodes CASSSTEGRRTGELFF. The V gene is TRBV7-3, the J gene TRBJ2-2; a weak D match, TRBD2 (5 bases). The length of the CDR3 is 16 residues. Germline V gene sequence: CDR1 SGHTA, CDR2 FQGTGA. V gave up 4 bases and J gave up 5 bases, with 17 bases separating them.

The V and J genes are TRBV9 and TRBJ2-4, with 9 bases that match TRBD2. The CDR3 contains 14 residues. V dropped 0 bases and J dropped 8; count of bases not matched to a gene: 3. The germline CDR1 and CDR2 sequences are SGDLS and YYNGEE. CDR3 amino acids: CASSVAKRGDIQYF. CDR3 DNA: TGTGCCAGCAGCGTAGCTAAGCGGGGGGACATTCAGTACTTC. Complete variable domain (other parts from reference TRBV9 and TRBJ2-4): DSGVTQTPKHLITATGQRVTLRCSPRSGDLSVYWYQQSLDQGLQFLIQYYNGEERAKGNILERFSAQQFPDLHSELNLSSLELGDSALYFCASSVAKRGDIQYFGAGTRLSVL.

This rearrangement joins TRBV9 to TRBJ2-6, with TRBD1 as a possible D gene (5 bases). Germline CDR1 SGDLS, CDR2 YYNGEE. V dropped 0 bases and J dropped 0 bases, with 10 bases sitting between them. The CDR3 extends over 17 amino acids. CDR3 coding DNA: TGTGCCAGCAGCGTAGCACAGGTTAACTCTGGGGCCAACGTCCTGACTTTC. This encodes CASSVAQVNSGANVLTF.

The chain joins TRBV6-6 to TRBJ2-5; 7 nucleotides match TRBD2. The CDR3 is 13 residues long. V was pared by 0 bases and J by 10 bases, with 5 bases of the junction left unmatched. Germline-derived CDR1 and CDR2 are MNHNY and SVGAGI (reference sequence). In nucleotides, the CDR3 is TGTGCCAGCAGTTACTCGACGGGGGGACTCCAGTACTTC. Residues: CASSYSTGGLQYF.

V is TRBV15 and J is TRBJ1-2; 7 nucleotides agree with TRBD1. V lost 0 bases to trimming and J lost 4 bases; unmatched junction nucleotides: 2. Germline CDR1 LNHNV, CDR2 YYDKDF (reference sequence). The CDR3 sequence is 14 residues long. The CDR3 here is CATSREGQFYGYTF. The CDR3 DNA follows: TGTGCCACCAGCAGAGAGGGACAGTTCTATGGCTACACCTTC.

The rearrangement links TRBV11-2 to TRBJ2-2; 11 positions match TRBD2. There are 17 residues in the CDR3. V was pared by 5 bases and J by 2 bases, with 7 bases of the junction left unmatched. Germline V lookup: CDR1 SGHAT, CDR2 FQNNGV. The CDR3 coding sequence is TGTGCCAGCAGCGAACTAGCGGGAGTGTCTAACACCGGGGAGCTGTTTTTT. This translates into CASSELAGVSNTGELFF.

The CDR3 loop is CASGPEAGGPMNEQFF. The CDR3 region has the DNA TGTGCTAGTGGTCCTGAAGCGGGAGGGCCCATGAATGAGCAGTTCTTC. This chain links TRBV12-5 with TRBJ2-1, with TRBD2 matching over 10 bases. Germline trimming cut 5 bases from V and 7 bases from J; bases unmatched to any gene: 11. Germline CDR1 is LGHNT and CDR2 is FRNRAP. CDR3 length: 16 amino acids.

V and J are TRBV6-6 and TRBJ1-4, with D possibly matching TRBD1 (6 bases). The CDR3 is 16 amino acids. Trimming pared 5 bases from V and 8 bases from J, leaving 21 bases between. CDR1 and CDR2 from the germline V gene are MNHNY and SVGAGI (reference sequence). CDR3 amino acids: CASSNTRDKYSEKLFF. DNA for the CDR3: TGTGCCAGCAGTAATACTCGGGACAAGTATTCAGAAAAACTGTTTTTT.

This chain joins TRBV3-1 (or the pseudogene TRBV3-2) and TRBJ2-6, with 8 bases identical to TRBD1. This CDR3 spans 18 amino acids. The V gene end was trimmed by 4 bases and the J gene end by 0 bases; junction bases not matched to a gene: 8. CDR1 and CDR2 (germline): LGHDT, YNNKEL (reference sequence). The CDR3 DNA follows: TGTGCCAGCAGCCCCCTGACAGGGGCTAGCTCTGGGGCCAACGTCCTGACTTTC. Encoded protein: CASSPLTGASSGANVLTF.

J is TRBJ2-7 and V is TRBV10-3; TRBD2 matches 9 bases. Unmatched junction bases numbered 17, after V lost 10 bases and J lost 7 bases. The CDR3 sequence is 15 residues long. Germline assignment: CDR1 ENHRY and CDR2 SYGVKD. CDR3 in amino acids: CASSSQAGGPHEQYF. The CDR3 DNA is TGTGCCAGTTCTTCGCAGGCGGGAGGGCCGCATGAGCAGTACTTC.

About this clone itself: This same CDR3 is encoded by further DNA sequences in the sample. This rearrangement joins TRBV15 to TRBJ2-7, with TRBD1 as a possible D gene (6 bases). The V and J ends lost 0 bases and 4 bases respectively, with 10 bases between them. The CDR3 consists of 14 residues. Germline V gene data show CDR1 as LNHNV and CDR2 as YYDKDF (reference sequence). CDR3: CATSRDRGPYEQYF. CDR3 DNA: TGTGCCACCAGCAGAGACAGGGGTCCGTACGAGCAGTACTTC. The full variable domain, its missing parts supplied by reference TRBV15 and TRBJ2-7, is DAMVIQNPRYQVTQFGKPVTLSCSQTLNHNVMYWYQQKSSQAPKLLFHYYDKDFNNEADTPDNFQSRRPNTSFCFLDIRSPGLGDTAMYLCATSRDRGPYEQYFGPGTRLTVT.

This chain links TRBV7-9 with TRBJ1-2; a possible D gene is TRBD1 (5 bases). The CDR3 is made up of 15 amino acids. Germline V gives CDR1 SEHNR, CDR2 FQNEAQ (reference sequence). V gave up 1 base and J gave up 5 bases, with 14 bases separating them. The CDR3, as DNA: TGTGCCAGCAGCTTAGAGTCAGGGCGTCCGTATGGCTACACCTTC. It codes for CASSLESGRPYGYTF.

V usage is TRBV11-2 and J usage is TRBJ2-2; 7 nucleotides match TRBD2. Germline-derived CDR1 and CDR2 are SGHAT and FQNNGV. The trim removed 5 bases at V and 8 bases at J, leaving 2 bases unmatched. The CDR3 is 12 residues long. The CDR3 here is CASSPAGGELFF. DNA of the CDR3: TGTGCCAGCAGCCCAGCGGGAGGGGAGCTGTTTTTT. Drawing the rest from reference TRBV11-2 and TRBJ2-2, the complete variable domain is EAGVAQSPRYKIIEKRQSVAFWCNPISGHATLYWYQQILGQGPKLLIQFQNNGVVDDSQLPKDRFSAERLKGVDSTLKIQPAKLEDSAVYLCASSPAGGELFFGEGSRLTVL.

This clone was seen only once. The chain couples TRBV5-4 to TRBJ2-3; the D gene is possibly TRBD2 (5 bases). Trimming stripped 2 bases from V and 0 bases from J, with 13 bases between. The germline gives CDR1 SGHNT, CDR2 YYREEE (reference sequence). The CDR3 is 16 residues long. The CDR3 DNA reads TGTGCCAGCAGCTTAGTCAGCGGACTGAGCACAGATACGCAGTATTTT. Its translation: CASSLVSGLSTDTQYF.